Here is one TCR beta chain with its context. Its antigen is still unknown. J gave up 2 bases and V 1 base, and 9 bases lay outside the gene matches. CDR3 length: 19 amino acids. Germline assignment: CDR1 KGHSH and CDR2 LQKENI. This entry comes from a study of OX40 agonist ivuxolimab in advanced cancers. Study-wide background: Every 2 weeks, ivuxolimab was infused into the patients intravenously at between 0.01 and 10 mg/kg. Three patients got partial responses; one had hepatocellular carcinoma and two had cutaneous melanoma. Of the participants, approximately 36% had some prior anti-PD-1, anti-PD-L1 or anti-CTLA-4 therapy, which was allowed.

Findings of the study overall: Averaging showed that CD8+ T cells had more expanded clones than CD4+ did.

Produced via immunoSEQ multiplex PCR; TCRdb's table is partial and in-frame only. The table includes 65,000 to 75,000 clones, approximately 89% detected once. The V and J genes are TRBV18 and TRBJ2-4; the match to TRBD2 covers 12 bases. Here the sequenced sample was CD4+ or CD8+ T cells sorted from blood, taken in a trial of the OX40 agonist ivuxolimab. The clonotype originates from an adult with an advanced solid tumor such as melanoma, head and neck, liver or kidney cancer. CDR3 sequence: CASSPLASGGAWTKNIQYF. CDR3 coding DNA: TGTGCCAGCTCACCACTGGCTAGCGGGGGGGCCTGGACCAAAAACATTCAGTACTTC. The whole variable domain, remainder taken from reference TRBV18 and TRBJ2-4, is NAGVMQNPRHLVRRRGQEARLRCSPMKGHSHVYWYRQLPEEGLKFMVYLQKENIIDESGMPKERFSAEFPKEGPSILRIQQVVRGDSAAYFCASSPLASGGAWTKNIQYFGAGTRLSVL.